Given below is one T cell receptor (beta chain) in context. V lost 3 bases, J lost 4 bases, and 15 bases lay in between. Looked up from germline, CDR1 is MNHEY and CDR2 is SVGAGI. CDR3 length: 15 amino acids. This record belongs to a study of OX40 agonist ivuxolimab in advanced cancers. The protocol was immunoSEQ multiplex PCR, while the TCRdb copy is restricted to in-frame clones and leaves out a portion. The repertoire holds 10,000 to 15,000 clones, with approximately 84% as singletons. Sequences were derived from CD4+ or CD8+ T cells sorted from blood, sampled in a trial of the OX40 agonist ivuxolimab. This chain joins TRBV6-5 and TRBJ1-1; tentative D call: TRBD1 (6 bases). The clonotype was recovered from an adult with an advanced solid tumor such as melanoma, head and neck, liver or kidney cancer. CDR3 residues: CASSYPRGLVTEAFF. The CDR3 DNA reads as TGTGCCAGCAGTTATCCCCGGGGGCTGGTCACTGAAGCTTTCTTT.